The 21 T cell receptor beta chains below come from one sample, sequenced in a study of T cell responses to AZD1222 COVID-19 vaccine. Data came from immunoSEQ multiplex PCR; TCRdb stores just in-frame clones and leaves some out. The table lists fewer than 150,000 clones, 88% of them singletons. The sequencing used peripheral blood, collected 28 days after the second AZD1222 dose. These receptors originate from an adult who received the AZD1222 COVID-19 vaccine.

This sequence joins TRBV19 and TRBJ1-6; D might be TRBD1 (6 bases). Per germline, CDR1 LNHDA and CDR2 SQIVND (reference sequence). The V and J ends lost 5 bases and 1 base respectively, with 9 bases between them. This CDR3 is 15 amino acids long. The CDR3 region has the DNA TGTGCCAGTAGTGAAGGGGGATCCTATAATTCACCCCTCCACTTT. Its translation: CASSEGGSYNSPLHF.

The chain employs TRBV7-9 and TRBJ2-7; tentative D call: TRBD1 (5 bases). CDR1 and CDR2 (germline): SEHNR, FQNEAQ (reference sequence). V lost 8 bases, J lost 0 bases, and 11 bases lay in between. The CDR3 covers 13 residues. The CDR3 sequence: CASRQLSSYEQYF. CDR3 sequence (DNA): TGTGCCAGCCGACAGCTGAGCTCCTACGAGCAGTACTTC.

V gene TRBV10-3 combines with J gene TRBJ1-1; weak D call: TRBD1 (5 bases). Per germline, CDR1 ENHRY and CDR2 SYGVKD. V was cut by 3 bases and J by 1 base, with 9 bases left in between. CDR3 size: 14 residues. As DNA, the CDR3 is TGTGCCATCAGTGAAGGGAGGGGGAACACTGAAGCTTTCTTT. Translated, it gives CAISEGRGNTEAFF.

Written as DNA, the CDR3 is TGTGCCAGCAGCCTACAAAACACTGAAGCTTTCTTT. Amino acids: CASSLQNTEAFF. The chain carries TRBV7-3 and TRBJ1-1; D gene uncertain. CDR1 SGHTA and CDR2 FQGTGA come from the germline V gene. V gave up 5 bases and J gave up 2 bases, with 6 bases separating them. This CDR3 comprises 12 residues.

This chain joins TRBV20-1 and TRBJ1-4, with 8 bases matching TRBD1. Losses at the gene ends were 3 bases for V and 4 bases for J; bases not matched to a gene: 4. The CDR3 has 14 amino acids. Germline V gives CDR1 DFQATT, CDR2 SNEGSKA (reference sequence). The CDR3 loop is CSASTGGGNEKLFF. The CDR3 coding sequence is TGCAGTGCTAGTACAGGGGGAGGTAATGAAAAACTGTTTTTT.

V usage is TRBV6-5 and J usage is TRBJ2-5; 7 nucleotides line up with TRBD1. Germline-derived CDR1 and CDR2 are MNHEY and SVGAGI. With 6 bases clipped from V and 7 bases from J, the junction kept 11 bases outside the gene matches. The CDR3 totals 14 residues. The CDR3 DNA sequence: TGTGCCAGCAGCCTCACGACAGGGTACGGGACCCAGTACTTC. It codes for CASSLTTGYGTQYF.

V usage is TRBV15 and J usage is TRBJ1-5; possibly TRBD1 for D (6 bases). This CDR3 region has 16 residues. V lost 0 bases and J 7 bases, leaving 16 bases between the germline ends. CDR1 LNHNV and CDR2 YYDKDF come from the germline V gene (reference sequence). CDR3 in DNA: TGTGCCACCAGCAGAGACGCGGACAGCTTCTCCCAGCCCCAGCATTTT. Its translation is CATSRDADSFSQPQHF.

This chain joins TRBV7-9 and TRBJ1-3; no clear D gene. The CDR3 sequence is 13 residues long. The germline V gene encodes CDR1 SEHNR and CDR2 FQNEAQ (reference sequence). With 1 base removed from V and 4 bases from J, the gap between germline ends came to 5 bases. The CDR3 DNA sequence: TGTGCCAGCAGCTTAGGTTACGGAAACACCATATATTTT. Residues: CASSLGYGNTIYF. Variable domain in full (rest from reference TRBV7-9 and TRBJ1-3): DTGVSQNPRHKITKRGQNVTFRCDPISEHNRLYWYRQTLGQGPEFLTYFQNEAQLEKSRLLSDRFSAERPKGSFSTLEIQRTEQGDSAMYLCASSLGYGNTIYFGEGSWLTVV.

This sequence joins TRBV6-2 or TRBV6-3 and TRBJ1-5; D is perhaps TRBD1 (5 bases). Trimming pared 4 bases from V and 3 bases from J, leaving 13 bases between. The CDR3 is 15 residues long. Per the germline V gene, CDR1 is MNHEY and CDR2 is SVGEGT. CDR3 loop: CASSSTNRINQPQHF. The CDR3, as DNA: TGTGCCAGCAGTTCTACTAACAGGATCAATCAGCCCCAGCATTTT.

The rearrangement links TRBV7-2 to TRBJ2-3, with D tentatively TRBD1 (5 bases). The CDR3 has 14 residues. The germline V gene encodes CDR1 SGHTA and CDR2 FQGNSA. The V gene lost 1 base and the J gene lost 4 bases, with 9 bases spanning the gap. The CDR3 coding sequence is TGTGCCAGCAGCTTAGGGACACCCCCAGATACGCAGTATTTT. It translates to CASSLGTPPDTQYF.

V usage is TRBV10-2 and J usage is TRBJ1-5, with TRBD1 matching 7 bases. The CDR3 length is 14 residues. J gave up 3 bases and V 3 bases, and 2 bases lay outside the gene matches. Germline V gives CDR1 WSHSY, CDR2 SAAADI. CDR3: CASSEQGINQPQHF. The CDR3 DNA reads TGCGCCAGCAGTGAACAGGGGATCAATCAGCCCCAGCATTTT.

V and J are TRBV12-3 or TRBV12-4 and TRBJ1-2; D may be TRBD1 (5 bases). This CDR3 is 13 amino acids long. The V end was cut by 3 bases, the J end by 4 bases, with 9 bases between. The DNA of the CDR3 is TGTGCCAGCAGTTTCGGGGCAGCCTATGGCTACACCTTC. Protein sequence: CASSFGAAYGYTF.

The V call is TRBV27, the J call TRBJ2-7, with a tentative D call TRBD2 (7 bases). V was trimmed by 6 bases and J by 3 bases, leaving 15 bases between them. Germline CDR1 MNHEY, CDR2 SMNVEV (reference sequence). This CDR3 contains 14 residues. In DNA form, the CDR3 reads TGTGCCAGCAGCACTTCAAGGGGGGGCTACGAGCAGTACTTC. Protein: CASSTSRGGYEQYF.

The chain joins TRBV11-2 to TRBJ2-1, with 13 nucleotides matching TRBD2. The germline V gene has CDR1 SGHAT and CDR2 FQNNGV. V lost 5 bases, J lost 6 bases, and 7 bases stayed unmatched. This CDR3 contains 16 residues. CDR3 DNA: TGTGCCAGCAGCCCCCGGACTAGCGGGGGTCTCAATGAGCAGTTCTTC. Protein sequence: CASSPRTSGGLNEQFF. The full variable domain, with the rest looked up from reference TRBV11-2 and TRBJ2-1, is EAGVAQSPRYKIIEKRQSVAFWCNPISGHATLYWYQQILGQGPKLLIQFQNNGVVDDSQLPKDRFSAERLKGVDSTLKIQPAKLEDSAVYLCASSPRTSGGLNEQFFGPGTRLTVL.

The chain carries TRBV4-2 and TRBJ2-5, with 9 bases that match TRBD2. The CDR3 runs 16 residues. Trimming took 1 base from V and 3 from J; bases not matched to a gene: 6. CDR1 is LGHNA and CDR2 is YNFKEQ in the germline V gene. CDR3: CASSQAVAGGKETQYF. For the CDR3, the DNA is TGTGCCAGCAGCCAAGCGGTCGCGGGGGGGAAAGAGACCCAGTACTTC.

This clone was observed a few times. V gene TRBV29-1 combines with J gene TRBJ1-2, with a weak D call TRBD1 (6 bases). Germline-derived CDR1 and CDR2 are SQVTM and ANQGSEA. Trimming stripped 4 bases from V and 6 bases from J, with 12 bases between. The CDR3 length is 12 residues. This chain's CDR3 is CSVVLQGNGYTF. CDR3 in DNA: TGCAGCGTTGTACTACAGGGTAATGGCTACACCTTC.

This rearrangement joins TRBV7-8 to TRBJ2-7; the D gene could be TRBD1 or TRBD2 (6 bases each). There are 16 residues in the CDR3. CDR1 and CDR2 from the germline V gene are SGHVS and FQNEAQ. Trimming cost V 6 bases and J 5 bases, with 23 bases left between them. CDR3 sequence reads: CASSPARGGQDDEQYF. CDR3 coding DNA: TGTGCCAGCAGTCCCGCCAGGGGAGGCCAAGATGACGAGCAGTACTTC.

The chain joins TRBV28 to TRBJ1-1; D might be TRBD1 (5 bases). The CDR3 has 14 amino acids. Germline assignment: CDR1 MDHEN and CDR2 SYDVKM. The V and J ends lost 6 bases and 5 bases respectively, with 16 bases between them. The chain's CDR3 is CASRSGTAETEAFF. In DNA form, the CDR3 reads TGTGCCAGCAGATCCGGGACGGCCGAGACTGAAGCTTTCTTT. The full variable domain, rest sourced from reference TRBV28 and TRBJ1-1, is DVKVTQSSRYLVKRTGEKVFLECVQDMDHENMFWYRQDPGLGLRLIYFSYDVKMKEKGDIPEGYSVSREKKERFSLILESASTNQTSMYLCASRSGTAETEAFFGQGTRLTVV.

The chain links TRBV11-2 to TRBJ2-3; no reliable D call. The CDR3 totals 15 residues. Trimming took 0 bases from V and 0 from J, leaving 7 bases between them. The germline CDR1 and CDR2 sequences are SGHAT and FQNNGV. The CDR3 spells CASSLERGSTDTQYF. Here the CDR3 DNA reads TGTGCCAGCAGCTTAGAAAGAGGAAGCACAGATACGCAGTATTTT.

For the CDR3, the DNA is TGTGCCAGTAATCCGACAGATCGGGGACAGCCCCAGCATTTT. The encoded protein is CASNPTDRGQPQHF. The chain has TRBV19 and TRBJ1-5; D might be TRBD1 (5 bases). Trimming cost V 7 bases and J 7 bases, with 17 bases left between them. This CDR3 is 14 amino acids long. CDR1 is LNHDA and CDR2 is SQIVND in the germline V gene (reference sequence).

This clone was observed a few times. V gene TRBV28 combines with J gene TRBJ1-2, with 9 positions matching TRBD1. J was trimmed by 6 bases and V by 4 bases; bases with no gene match: 9. The CDR3 is 15 amino acids. Germline lookup yields CDR1 MDHEN and CDR2 SYDVKM. The CDR3 sequence is CASSSTGTGMNGYTF. As DNA, the CDR3 is TGTGCCAGCAGTTCTACCGGGACAGGGATGAATGGCTACACCTTC.